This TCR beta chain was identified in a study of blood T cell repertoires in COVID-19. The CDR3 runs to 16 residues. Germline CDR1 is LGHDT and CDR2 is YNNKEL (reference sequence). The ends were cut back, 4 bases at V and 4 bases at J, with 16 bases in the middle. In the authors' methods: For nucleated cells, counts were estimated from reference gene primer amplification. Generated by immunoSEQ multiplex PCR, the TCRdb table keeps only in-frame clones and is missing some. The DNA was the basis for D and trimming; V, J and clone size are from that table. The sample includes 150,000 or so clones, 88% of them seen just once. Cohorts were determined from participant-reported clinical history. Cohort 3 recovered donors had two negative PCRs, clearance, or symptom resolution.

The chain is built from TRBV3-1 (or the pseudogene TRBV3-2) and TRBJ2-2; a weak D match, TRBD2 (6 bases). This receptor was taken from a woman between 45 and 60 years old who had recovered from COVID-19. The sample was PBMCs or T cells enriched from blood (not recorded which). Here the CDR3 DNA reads TGTGCCAGCAGCCTCCCTAGCGCCGGATCCACCGGGGAGCTGTTTTTT. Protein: CASSLPSAGSTGELFF.